This T cell receptor (beta chain) was sequenced in a study of cytomegalovirus exposure and HLA in healthy donors. Study-wide findings and caveats: Clonal expansion, a later analysis showed, was greater in HLA-associated TCR beta chains than in equally common others. TCR beta V- and J-gene trimming was later associated with a missense DCLRE1C variant. TCR beta chains numbering roughly 150 were designated cytomegalovirus-associated.

Use of 60 Vbeta and 13 Jbeta primers characterized the PCR. The data were produced by immunoSEQ multiplex PCR, yet TCRdb's version contains in-frame clones alone and is incomplete. Here the sample spans 150,000 or so clones, roughly 70% being singletons. About this clone itself: The antigen remains undetermined.

Trimming left V 2 bases short and J 1 base short, with 8 bases between. The CDR3 is 14 amino acids. Germline CDR1 reads KGHSH; CDR2 reads LQKENI. This chain links TRBV18 with TRBJ2-5; D remains ambiguous. The clonotype was recovered from a young man in good health and CMV-seropositive. Sequenced sample: PBMCs. In DNA, the CDR3 is TGTGCCAGCTCACCAGGGCAGCCCCAAGAGACCCAGTACTTC. This encodes CASSPGQPQETQYF.